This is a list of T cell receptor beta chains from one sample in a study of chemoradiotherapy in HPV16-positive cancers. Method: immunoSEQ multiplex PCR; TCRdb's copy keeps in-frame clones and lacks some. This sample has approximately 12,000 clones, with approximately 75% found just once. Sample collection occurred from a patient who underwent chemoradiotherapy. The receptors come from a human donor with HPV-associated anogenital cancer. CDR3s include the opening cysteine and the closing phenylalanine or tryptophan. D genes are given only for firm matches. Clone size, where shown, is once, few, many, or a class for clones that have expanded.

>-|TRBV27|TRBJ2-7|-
CASMAHPHEQYF
TGTGCCAGCATGGCGCACCCACACGAGCAGTACTTC
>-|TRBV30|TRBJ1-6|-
CAWTRGVTGISSPLHF
TGTGCCTGGACCCGGGGGGTAACGGGGATCAGTTCACCCCTCCACTTT
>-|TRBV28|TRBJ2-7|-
CASGVPGAPFEQYF
TGTGCCAGCGGCGTCCCAGGGGCGCCTTTCGAGCAGTACTTC
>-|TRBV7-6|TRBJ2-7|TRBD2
CASSPNSGIYEQYF
TGTGCCAGCAGCCCGAATAGCGGGATATACGAGCAGTACTTC
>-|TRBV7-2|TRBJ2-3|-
CASSLAHITDTQYF
TGTGCCAGCAGCTTAGCGCACATCACAGATACGCAGTATTTT
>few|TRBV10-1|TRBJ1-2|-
CASSRGLDYGYTF
TGCGCCAGCAGTAGGGGACTGGACTATGGCTACACCTTC
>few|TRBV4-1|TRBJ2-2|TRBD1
CASSQDPGQGSGELFF
TGCGCCAGCAGCCAAGATCCGGGACAGGGATCCGGGGAGCTGTTTTTT
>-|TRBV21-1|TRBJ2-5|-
CASSKAPMGQETQYF
TGTGCCAGCAGCAAAGCCCCCATGGGTCAAGAGACCCAGTACTTC
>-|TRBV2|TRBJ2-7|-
CASDSGTYEQYF
TGTGCCAGCGACTCGGGTACCTACGAGCAGTACTTC
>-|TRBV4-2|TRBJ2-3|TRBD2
CASSQDQLAGAGTDTQYF
TGTGCCAGCAGCCAAGATCAATTGGCGGGAGCGGGGACAGATACGCAGTATTTT
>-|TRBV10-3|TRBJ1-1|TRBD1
CAISPGQVTGAFF
TGTGCCATCAGTCCGGGACAGGTAACAGGGGCTTTCTTT
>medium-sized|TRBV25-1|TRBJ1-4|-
CDLSVRRREKLFF
TGTGACCTCAGTGTGAGACGGCGCGAAAAACTGTTTTTT
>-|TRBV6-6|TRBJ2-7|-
CASSYSWPEQYF
TGTGCCAGCAGTTATTCTTGGCCCGAGCAGTACTTC
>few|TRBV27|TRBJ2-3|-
CASSQAAGKDTQYF
TGTGCCAGCTCACAGGCCGCGGGAAAAGATACGCAGTATTTT